The present T cell receptor (beta chain) was sequenced within a study of shared clonotypes between healthy human individuals. There are a few counts of this clone. Within the sample, other DNA sequences also encode this same CDR3. Per sorted-subset replicate PCR, input was approximately 210 ng DNA, representing around 30,000 T cell genomes. Method: immunoSEQ multiplex PCR; TCRdb's copy keeps in-frame clones and lacks some. Of about 1.1 million clones in the sample, around 78% were seen once. The clonotype was recovered from a man between 18 and 29 years old in good health. Some clones in this sample may be carry-over from other donors' samples. The specimen sequenced was memory CD4+ T cells from PBMCs. Subset indicated: CD45RA-negative fraction.

CDR3 in DNA: TGTGCCAGCAGCGTAGCTCCGTACAATGAGCAGTTCTTC. As protein: CASSVAPYNEQFF. The rearrangement joins TRBV9 to TRBJ2-1; D gene uncertain. Between the trimmed V and J ends, which lost 0 bases and 4 bases, there was a span of 5 bases. The CDR3 has 13 amino acids. The germline V gene encodes CDR1 SGDLS and CDR2 YYNGEE.